This entry lists 9 T cell receptor beta chains sequenced from one sample in a study of Graves' ophthalmopathy and Graves' hyperthyroidism. RNA served as the template for amplifying TCR beta CDR3 regions. Amplification began with first-round RT-PCR using HTBI primers, then second-round multiplex PCR was performed. Each CDR3 protein gets one entry after TCRdb re-called the multiplex PCR reads with MiXCR. The sample records around 470,000 distinct CDR3 sequences, 14% being singletons. Sequenced input: blood. The receptors originated from a woman aged 25-40 years with Graves' ophthalmopathy.

This clonotype was picked up many times. The V gene is TRBV6-5, the J gene TRBJ1-5, with a tentative D call TRBD1 (5 bases). Germline V gives CDR1 MNHEY, CDR2 SVGAGI. The CDR3 sequence is 14 residues long. Between the trimmed V and J ends, which lost 3 bases and 7 bases, there was a span of 13 bases. CDR3 sequence (DNA): TGTGCCAGCAGTTATCGTGAGGGACGGCAGCCCCAGCATTTT. It translates to CASSYREGRQPQHF.

In its sample, this clonotype was seen many times. The chain couples TRBV15 to TRBJ2-7; D gene uncertain. This CDR3 comprises 14 residues. Trimming removed 0 bases at V and 6 bases at J, with 12 bases between. Per the germline V gene, CDR1 is LNHNV and CDR2 is YYDKDF (reference sequence). The CDR3 here is CATSRDDEWGEQYF. For the CDR3, the DNA is TGTGCCACCAGCAGAGATGATGAGTGGGGCGAGCAGTACTTC.

This clonotype came up many times. The chain links TRBV12-3 or TRBV12-4 to TRBJ1-2, with TRBD1 as a possible D gene (6 bases). V was shortened by 5 bases and J by 1 base, with 11 bases between the two germline ends. This CDR3 region has 14 residues. CDR3 nucleotide sequence: TGTGCCAGCAGTCCCCAGGGGAGTAACTATGGCTACACCTTC. This encodes CASSPQGSNYGYTF.

This clonotype occurred many times. The gene calls are TRBV27 and TRBJ1-1, with no clear D. CDR3 size: 14 residues. Germline loops: CDR1 MNHEY, CDR2 SMNVEV (reference sequence). Between the trimmed V and J ends, which lost 2 bases and 4 bases, there was a span of 11 bases. Here the CDR3 DNA reads TGTGCCAGCAGTTTAGGCAGGAGCGTCACTGAAGCTTTCTTT. Residues: CASSLGRSVTEAFF.

This clonotype was picked up many times. The chain links TRBV28 to TRBJ1-6; TRBD1 aligns across 8 bases. J was trimmed by 8 bases and V by 5 bases; bases with no gene match: 5. Germline V gene data show CDR1 as MDHEN and CDR2 as SYDVKM. The CDR3 loop spans 14 amino acids. CDR3 DNA: TGTGCCAGCAGTGAGGGACAGGTTTATTCACCCCTCCACTTT. This gives the protein CASSEGQVYSPLHF.

The V gene is TRBV28, the J gene TRBJ1-5; D is undetermined. The germline V and J ends were trimmed by 2 bases and 7 bases, with 12 bases remaining between them. The CDR3 loop spans 14 amino acids. The germline gives CDR1 MDHEN, CDR2 SYDVKM. The CDR3 DNA reads TGTGCCAGCAGTTTAGAACCGACCGCACAGCCCCAGCATTTT. Amino acid sequence: CASSLEPTAQPQHF.

This clonotype was seen repeatedly, ten times or more. The chain is built from TRBV6-1 and TRBJ2-7; no reliable D call. V shed 4 bases and J shed 2 bases, with 12 bases lying between them. Per germline, CDR1 MNHNS and CDR2 SASEGT. This CDR3 has 14 residues. CDR3 region: CASSVTALTYEQYF. CDR3 coding DNA: TGTGCCAGCAGTGTTACAGCTTTAACCTACGAGCAGTACTTC.

This clonotype came up many times. The chain has TRBV6-1 and TRBJ1-5, with 7 bases fitting TRBD1. The V segment lost 6 bases and the J segment 0 bases; nucleotides outside the gene matches: 8. The CDR3 loop spans 16 amino acids. In germline, CDR1 is MNHNS, CDR2 SASEGT. CDR3 sequence reads: CASRGGAGDSNQPQHF. The DNA for the CDR3 is TGTGCCAGCAGAGGGGGCGCGGGGGATAGCAATCAGCCCCAGCATTTT.

This clonotype was seen just once. A much larger clone lies one base from this, so it may be a read error. The chain has TRBV6-2 or TRBV6-3 and TRBJ2-7, with a tentative D call TRBD2 (5 bases). Trimming cost V 6 bases and J 2 bases, with 11 bases left between them. Germline CDR1 MNHEY, CDR2 SVGEGT. The CDR3 is 13 amino acids. Written as DNA, the CDR3 is TGTGCCAGCAGACGCGGGTCGCCCTACGAGCAGTACTTC. Amino acid sequence: CASRRGSPYEQYF.